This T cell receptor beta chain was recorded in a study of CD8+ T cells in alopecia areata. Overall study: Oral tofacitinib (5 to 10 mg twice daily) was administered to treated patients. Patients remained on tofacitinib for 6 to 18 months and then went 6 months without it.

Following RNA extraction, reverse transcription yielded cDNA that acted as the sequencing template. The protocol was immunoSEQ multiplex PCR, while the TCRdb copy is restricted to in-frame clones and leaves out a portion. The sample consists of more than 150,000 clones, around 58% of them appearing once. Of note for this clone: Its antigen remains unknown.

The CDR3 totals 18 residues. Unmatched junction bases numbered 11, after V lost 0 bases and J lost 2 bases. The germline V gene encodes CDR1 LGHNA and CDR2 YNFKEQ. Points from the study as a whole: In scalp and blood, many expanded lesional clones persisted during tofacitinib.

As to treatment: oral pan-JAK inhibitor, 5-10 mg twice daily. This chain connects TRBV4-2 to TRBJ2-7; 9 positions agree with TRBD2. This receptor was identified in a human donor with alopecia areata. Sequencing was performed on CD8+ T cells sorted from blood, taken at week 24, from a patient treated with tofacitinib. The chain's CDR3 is CASSQDPAGGPPTYEQYF. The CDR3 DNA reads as TGTGCCAGCAGCCAAGATCCAGCGGGGGGTCCCCCTACCTACGAGCAGTACTTC.